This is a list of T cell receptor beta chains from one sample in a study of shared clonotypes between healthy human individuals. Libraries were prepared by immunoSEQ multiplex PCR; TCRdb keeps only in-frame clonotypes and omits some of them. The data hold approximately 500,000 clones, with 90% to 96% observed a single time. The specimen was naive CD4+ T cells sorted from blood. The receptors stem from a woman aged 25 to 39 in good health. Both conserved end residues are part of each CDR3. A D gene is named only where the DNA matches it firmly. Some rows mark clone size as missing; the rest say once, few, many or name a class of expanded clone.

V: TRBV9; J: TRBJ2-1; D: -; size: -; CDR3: CASSVANTYNEQFF; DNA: TGTGCCAGCAGCGTAGCCAACACCTACAATGAGCAGTTCTTC
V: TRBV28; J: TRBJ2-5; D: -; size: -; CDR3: CASSFGRVKTQYF; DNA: TGTGCCAGCAGTTTCGGCAGGGTAAAGACCCAGTACTTC
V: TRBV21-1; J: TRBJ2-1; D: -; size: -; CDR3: CASSETNEQFF; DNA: TGTGCCAGCAGCGAGACGAATGAGCAGTTCTTC
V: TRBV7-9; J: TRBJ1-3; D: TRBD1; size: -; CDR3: CASSPGTGFSGNTIYF; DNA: TGTGCCAGCAGCCCAGGGACAGGTTTCTCTGGAAACACCATATATTTT
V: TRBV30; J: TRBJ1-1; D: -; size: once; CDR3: CAWSSGTEAFF; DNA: TGTGCCTGGAGCTCCGGGACGGAAGCTTTCTTT
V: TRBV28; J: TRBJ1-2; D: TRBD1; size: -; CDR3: CASSLYGTGGGYTF; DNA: TGTGCCAGCAGTTTATACGGGACAGGGGGGGGCTACACCTTC
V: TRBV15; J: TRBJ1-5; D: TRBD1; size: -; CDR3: CATSREGQSTSNQPQHF; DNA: TGTGCCACCAGCAGAGAGGGACAGTCAACTAGCAATCAGCCCCAGCATTTT
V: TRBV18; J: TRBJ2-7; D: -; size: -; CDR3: CASSPEVRLPPYEQYF; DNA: TGTGCCAGCTCACCGGAGGTACGTCTGCCCCCCTACGAGCAGTACTTC
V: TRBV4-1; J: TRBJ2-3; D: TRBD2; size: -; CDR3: CASSQPGLAETTDTQYF; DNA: TGCGCCAGCAGCCAACCGGGACTAGCGGAAACCACAGATACGCAGTATTTT
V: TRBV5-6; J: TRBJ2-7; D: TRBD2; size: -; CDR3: CASSLVLAREQYF; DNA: TGTGCCAGCAGCTTGGTACTAGCGCGCGAGCAGTACTTC
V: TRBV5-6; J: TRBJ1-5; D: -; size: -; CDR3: CASSTPGASNQPQHF; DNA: TGTGCCAGCAGCACACCGGGGGCTAGCAATCAGCCCCAGCATTTT
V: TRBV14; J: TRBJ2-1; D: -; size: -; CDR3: CASSQEEVYEQFF; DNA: TGTGCCAGCAGCCAAGAGGAGGTGTATGAGCAGTTCTTC
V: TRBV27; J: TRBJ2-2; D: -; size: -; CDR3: CASSLWRGSTGELFF; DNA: TGTGCCAGCAGTTTATGGAGGGGCAGCACCGGGGAGCTGTTTTTT
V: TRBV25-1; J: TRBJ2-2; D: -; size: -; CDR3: CASSVRGRTGELFF; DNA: TGTGCCAGCAGTGTCAGGGGGAGGACCGGGGAGCTGTTTTTT
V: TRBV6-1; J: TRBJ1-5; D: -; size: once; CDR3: CASSALSGHLSNQPQHF; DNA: TGTGCCAGCAGTGCCCTCTCGGGACATCTTAGCAATCAGCCCCAGCATTTT
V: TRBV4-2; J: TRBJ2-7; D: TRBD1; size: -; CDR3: CASSHDRANYEQYF; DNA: TGTGCCAGCAGCCACGACAGGGCTAACTACGAGCAGTACTTC
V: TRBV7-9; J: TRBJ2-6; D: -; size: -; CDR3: CASRQSFGTESGANVLTF; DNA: TGTGCCAGCAGACAAAGTTTCGGGACGGAATCTGGGGCCAACGTCCTGACTTTC
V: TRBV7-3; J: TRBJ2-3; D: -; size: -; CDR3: CASSFAGAGDTQYF; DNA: TGTGCCAGCAGCTTTGCCGGAGCGGGAGATACGCAGTATTTT
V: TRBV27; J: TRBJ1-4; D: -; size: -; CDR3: CASSYANTGSQKKLFF; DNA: TGTGCCAGCAGTTACGCCAATACCGGATCCCAAAAAAAACTGTTTTTT
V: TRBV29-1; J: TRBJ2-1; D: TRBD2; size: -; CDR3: CSGGLGANEQFF; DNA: TGCAGCGGGGGACTAGGGGCCAATGAGCAGTTCTTC
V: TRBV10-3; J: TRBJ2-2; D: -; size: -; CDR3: CAIERGDTGELFF; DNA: TGTGCCATCGAGAGGGGGGACACCGGGGAGCTGTTTTTT
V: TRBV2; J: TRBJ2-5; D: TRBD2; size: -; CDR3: CASSALLAGDYF; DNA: TGTGCCAGCAGTGCTCTACTAGCGGGTGACTACTTC
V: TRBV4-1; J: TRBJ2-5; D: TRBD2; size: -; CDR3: CASSQGSSGRGEQYF; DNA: TGCGCCAGCAGCCAAGGTAGTAGCGGGAGGGGAGAGCAGTACTTC
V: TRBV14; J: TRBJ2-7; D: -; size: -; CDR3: CASSLPRSGRTYEQYF; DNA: TGTGCCAGCAGCCTCCCCCGGAGCGGGCGTACCTACGAGCAGTACTTC
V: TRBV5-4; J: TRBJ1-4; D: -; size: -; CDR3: CASSFRRDVANEKLFF; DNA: TGTGCCAGCAGCTTTCGAAGGGACGTGGCTAATGAAAAACTGTTTTTT
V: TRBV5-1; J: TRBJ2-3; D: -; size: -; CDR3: CASSLPRGTDTQYF; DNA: TGCGCCAGCAGCTTGCCTCGTGGGACAGATACGCAGTATTTT
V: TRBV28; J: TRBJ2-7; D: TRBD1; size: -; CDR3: CASSQQGREQYF; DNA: TGTGCCAGCAGCCAACAGGGGCGGGAGCAGTACTTC
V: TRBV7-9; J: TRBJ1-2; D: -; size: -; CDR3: CASSLSSGGYTF; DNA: TGTGCCAGCAGCTTAAGTAGCGGAGGCTACACCTTC
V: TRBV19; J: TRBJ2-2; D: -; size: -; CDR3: CASSSTRVPIGELFF; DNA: TGTGCCAGTAGTAGTACCAGGGTTCCGATCGGGGAGCTGTTTTTT
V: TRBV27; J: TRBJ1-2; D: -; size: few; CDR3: CASSPAGYGYTF; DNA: TGTGCCAGCAGTCCTGCTGGCTATGGCTACACCTTC
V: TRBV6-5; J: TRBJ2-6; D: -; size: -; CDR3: CASRYSGANVLTF; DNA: TGTGCCAGCAGGTACTCTGGGGCCAACGTCCTGACTTTC
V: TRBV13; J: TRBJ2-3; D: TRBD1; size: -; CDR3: CASSPYASPSGGGTDTQYF; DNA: TGTGCCAGCAGCCCCTACGCCTCCCCATCAGGGGGCGGGACAGATACGCAGTATTTT
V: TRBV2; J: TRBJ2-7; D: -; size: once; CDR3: CASSETEYEHEQYF; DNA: TGTGCCAGCAGTGAAACAGAGTATGAACACGAGCAGTACTTC
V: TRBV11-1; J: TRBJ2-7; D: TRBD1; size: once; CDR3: CASSPGTGGWNEQYF; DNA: TGTGCCAGCAGCCCAGGGACAGGGGGCTGGAACGAGCAGTACTTC
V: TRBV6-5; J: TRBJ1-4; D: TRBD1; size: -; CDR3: CASSRDRGREKLFF; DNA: TGTGCCAGCAGCCGGGACAGGGGGCGCGAAAAACTGTTTTTT
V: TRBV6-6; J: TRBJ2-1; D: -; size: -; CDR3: CASSYGGSSYNEQFF; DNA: TGTGCCAGCAGTTACGGAGGGAGCTCCTACAATGAGCAGTTCTTC
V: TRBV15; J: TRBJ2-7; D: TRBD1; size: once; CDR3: CATSRGDRSYEQYF; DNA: TGTGCCACCAGCAGGGGGGACAGGTCCTACGAGCAGTACTTC
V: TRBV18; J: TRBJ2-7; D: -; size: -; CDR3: CASSQIRSSYEQYF; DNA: TGTGCCAGCTCACAAATAAGGAGCTCCTACGAGCAGTACTTC
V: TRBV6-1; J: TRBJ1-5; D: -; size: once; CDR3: CASSEVDQAVRQPQHF; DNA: TGTGCCAGCAGTGAAGTAGACCAGGCCGTCCGTCAGCCCCAGCATTTT
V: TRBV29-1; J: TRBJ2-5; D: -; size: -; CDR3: CSADPGHVRETQYF; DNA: TGCAGCGCCGACCCGGGGCACGTAAGAGAGACCCAGTACTTC
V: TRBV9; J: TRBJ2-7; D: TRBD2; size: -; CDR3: CASSVASGTLYEQYF; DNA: TGTGCCAGCAGCGTGGCTAGCGGGACCCTCTACGAGCAGTACTTC
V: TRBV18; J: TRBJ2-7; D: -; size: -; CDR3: CASSPPGDTSYEQYF; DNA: TGTGCCAGCTCACCACCAGGGGACACAAGTTACGAGCAGTACTTC
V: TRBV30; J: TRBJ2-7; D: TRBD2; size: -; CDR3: CAWSGTSGGYEQYF; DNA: TGTGCCTGGAGTGGCACTAGCGGGGGTTACGAGCAGTACTTC
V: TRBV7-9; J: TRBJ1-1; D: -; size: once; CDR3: CASSTQDGGTEAFF; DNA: TGTGCCAGCAGCACACAGGACGGGGGGACTGAAGCTTTCTTT
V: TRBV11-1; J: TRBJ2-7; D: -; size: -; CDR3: CASSLRRGEQYF; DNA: TGTGCCAGCAGCTTACGTAGGGGCGAGCAGTACTTC
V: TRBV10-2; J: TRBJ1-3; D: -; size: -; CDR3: CASSESWVRVSGNTIYF; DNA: TGCGCCAGCAGTGAGTCGTGGGTCCGGGTCTCTGGAAACACCATATATTTT
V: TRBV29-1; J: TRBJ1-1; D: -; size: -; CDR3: CSVAGRMNTEAFF; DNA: TGCAGCGTTGCCGGCAGAATGAACACTGAAGCTTTCTTT